Listed below are T cell receptor beta chains from one sample, sequenced in a study of blood T cells in healthy people across ages. One entry per CDR3 protein results from TCRdb running MiXCR on the 5' RACE reads. Of fewer than 800,000 distinct CDR3 sequences listed, around 49% are singletons. Material: blood. The receptor set was obtained from a woman between 55 and 75 years old in good health. The CDR3 runs from the conserved cysteine through the conserved F or W. The D gene is left open where the match is weak. Rows give clone size only sometimes, using once, few, many, or a class for an expanded clone.

j_call d_call clone_size v_call cdr3_aa cdr3_nt
TRBJ2-3 TRBD2 few TRBV7-9 CASSLGSGRSQYF TGTGCCAGCAGCTTAGGAAGCGGGAGGTCGCAGTATTTT
TRBJ2-5 - - TRBV6-2/TRBV6-3 CASSYRARWGGPFYEQYFRFPQYF TGTGCCAGCAGTTACCGGGCTCGTTGGGGCGGACCCTTCTACGAGCAGTACTTCCGATTTCCGCAGTACTTC
TRBJ2-7 - many TRBV29-1 CSVVGASYEQYF TGCAGCGTTGTTGGAGCATCCTACGAGCAGTACTTC
TRBJ1-1 - - TRBV12-3/TRBV12-4 CASSSLDLRVGAFF TGTGCCAGCAGTTCCCTAGACCTCAGGGTCGGCGCTTTCTTT
TRBJ1-2 - - TRBV3-1 CASSQTQGYGYTF TGTGCCAGCAGCCAAACACAGGGTTATGGCTACACCTTC
TRBJ2-5 - - TRBV11-2 CASSFTGNSQEAQYF TGTGCCAGCAGCTTTACGGGCAATTCGCAAGAGGCCCAGTACTTC
TRBJ2-7 - few TRBV20-1 CSARGQFPYEQYF TGCAGTGCTAGAGGACAGTTCCCCTACGAGCAGTACTTC
TRBJ2-3 - - TRBV20-1 CSARGPIAGTDTQYF TGCAGTGCTAGAGGGCCGATAGCCGGAACAGATACGCAGTATTTT
TRBJ2-3 - - TRBV27 CASSLFPRDQVGPDTQYF TGTGCCAGCAGTTTATTCCCCCGGGACCAAGTGGGCCCAGATACGCAGTATTTT
TRBJ2-5 - - TRBV28 CASSLLVVGQGVEQYF TGTGCCAGCAGTTTATTAGTCGTGGGGCAGGGAGTGGAGCAGTACTTC
TRBJ2-2 - few TRBV5-1 CASSPQGNTGELFF TGCGCCAGCAGCCCTCAGGGGAACACCGGGGAGCTGTTTTTT
TRBJ2-5 TRBD2 - TRBV2 CASQTSGKYQETQYF TGTGCCAGCCAGACTAGCGGAAAGTACCAAGAGACCCAGTACTTC
TRBJ2-7 - - TRBV20-1 CSASGGVNEQYF TGCAGTGCTAGTGGTGGGGTCAACGAGCAGTACTTC
TRBJ1-6 - few TRBV5-5 CASSLRARDNSPLHF TGTGCCAGCAGCTTGCGGGCCAGGGATAATTCACCCCTCCACTTT
TRBJ1-5 - - TRBV5-6 CASSLAVPGSNQPQHF TGTGCCAGCAGCTTGGCCGTACCGGGGAGCAATCAGCCCCAGCATTTT
TRBJ2-7 - - TRBV6-5 CASSYSRESISSYEQYF TGTGCCAGCAGTTACTCCCGAGAGAGCATCAGCTCCTACGAGCAGTACTTC
TRBJ2-5 - few TRBV29-1 CSVTQETQYF TGCAGCGTAACACAAGAGACCCAGTACTTC
TRBJ2-1 TRBD2 - TRBV20-1 CSARATSGRGEQFF TGCAGTGCTAGAGCTACTAGCGGGAGGGGTGAGCAGTTCTTC
TRBJ2-7 - - TRBV20-1 CSASESSSKSYEQYF TGCAGTGCTAGTGAGTCGTCTTCTAAGTCCTACGAGCAGTACTTC
TRBJ2-6 - - TRBV18 CASSPNRVGANVLTF TGTGCCAGCTCACCGAACAGGGTTGGGGCCAACGTCCTGACTTTC
TRBJ2-3 - - TRBV20-1 CSAQQGPVADTQYF TGCAGTGCTCAACAGGGCCCGGTGGCAGATACGCAGTATTTT
TRBJ2-3 - - TRBV4-3 CASSQDLPSSRGDTQYF TGCGCCAGCAGCCAAGACCTACCCTCGTCCAGAGGAGATACGCAGTATTTT
TRBJ2-7 - - TRBV28 CASSSGTVNYEQYF TGTGCCAGCAGTAGCGGGACAGTGAACTACGAGCAGTACTTC
TRBJ2-7 TRBD2 few TRBV6-6 CASSSLQSGRNSYEQYF TGTGCCAGCAGTTCCCTTCAGAGCGGGAGAAACTCGTACGAGCAGTACTTC
TRBJ2-7 - - TRBV6-5 CASSYGFEQYF TGTGCCAGCAGTTACGGTTTCGAGCAGTACTTC
TRBJ1-1 - - TRBV5-1 CASSLSVADTEAFF TGCGCTAGCAGCTTGTCGGTGGCGGACACTGAAGCTTTCTTT
TRBJ2-1 - - TRBV20-1 CSARASIPYNEQFF TGCAGTGCTAGGGCTAGTATTCCCTACAATGAGCAGTTCTTC
TRBJ2-3 TRBD1 - TRBV5-1 CASSLAQGAADTQYF TGCGCCAGCAGCTTGGCACAGGGGGCGGCAGATACGCAGTATTTT
TRBJ2-6 - many TRBV27 CASSFGRSGANVLTF TGTGCCAGCAGTTTCGGGAGATCTGGGGCCAACGTCCTGACTTTC
TRBJ2-5 TRBD2 - TRBV7-6 CASSLAPPRAGGETQYF TGTGCCAGCAGCTTAGCGCCACCACGAGCGGGAGGAGAGACCCAGTACTTC
TRBJ2-3 TRBD2 few TRBV24-1 CATSDPSGRAVKDTQYF TGTGCCACCAGTGATCCCAGCGGGAGGGCTGTAAAAGATACGCAGTATTTT
TRBJ2-3 - few TRBV5-1 CASSLGGRTLPDTQYF TGCGCCAGCAGCTTGGGTGGTAGGACCCTCCCAGATACGCAGTATTTT
TRBJ2-7 TRBD2 few TRBV7-2 CASSLGLLEQYF TGTGCCAGCAGCTTGGGACTACTCGAGCAGTACTTC
TRBJ2-4 - - TRBV6-4 CASSEQASGNIQYF TGTGCCAGCAGTGAGCAGGCCTCCGGGAACATTCAGTACTTC
TRBJ2-1 - - TRBV7-2 CAGSPNYNEQFF TGTGCCGGCAGCCCAAACTACAATGAGCAGTTCTTC
TRBJ2-1 - - TRBV10-3 CAIRDGYNEQFF TGTGCCATCAGGGACGGCTACAATGAGCAGTTCTTC
TRBJ2-3 TRBD1 - TRBV30 CAFGQGADTQYF TGTGCCTTTGGACAGGGCGCAGATACGCAGTATTTT
TRBJ2-7 - - TRBV7-2 CASSPGGIKQYF TGTGCCAGCAGCCCAGGGGGGATTAAGCAGTACTTC
TRBJ2-1 TRBD2 few TRBV20-1 CSARDSGRVSYNEQFF TGCAGTGCTAGAGATAGCGGGAGGGTTTCCTACAATGAGCAGTTCTTC
TRBJ2-5 TRBD2 few TRBV27 CASSHTSAQETQYF TGTGCCAGCAGTCATACTAGCGCCCAAGAGACCCAGTACTTC
TRBJ2-5 TRBD2 few TRBV20-1 CSARPLAGYETQYF TGCAGTGCTAGACCGCTAGCGGGATATGAGACCCAGTACTTC
TRBJ2-6 TRBD1 few TRBV20-1 CSADRVSGANVLTF TGCAGTGCTGACAGGGTCTCTGGGGCCAACGTCCTGACTTTC